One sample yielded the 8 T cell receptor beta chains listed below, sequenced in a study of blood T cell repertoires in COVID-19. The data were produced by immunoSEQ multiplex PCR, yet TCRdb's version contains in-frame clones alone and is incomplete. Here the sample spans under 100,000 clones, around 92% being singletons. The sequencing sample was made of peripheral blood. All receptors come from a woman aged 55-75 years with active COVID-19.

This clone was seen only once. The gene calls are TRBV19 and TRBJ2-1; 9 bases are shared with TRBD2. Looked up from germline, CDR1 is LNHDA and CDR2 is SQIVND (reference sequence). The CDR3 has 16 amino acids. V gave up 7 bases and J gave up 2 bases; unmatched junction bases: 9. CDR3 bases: TGTGCCAGTACTCCGGTAGCGGGGGCCGCCTACAATGAGCAGTTCTTC. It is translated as CASTPVAGAAYNEQFF.

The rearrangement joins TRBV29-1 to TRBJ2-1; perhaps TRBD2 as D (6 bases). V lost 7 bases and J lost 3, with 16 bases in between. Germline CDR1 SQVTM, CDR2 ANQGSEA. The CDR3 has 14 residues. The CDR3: CSASGGMFYNEQFF. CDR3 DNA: TGCAGCGCCTCCGGCGGGATGTTCTACAATGAGCAGTTCTTC.

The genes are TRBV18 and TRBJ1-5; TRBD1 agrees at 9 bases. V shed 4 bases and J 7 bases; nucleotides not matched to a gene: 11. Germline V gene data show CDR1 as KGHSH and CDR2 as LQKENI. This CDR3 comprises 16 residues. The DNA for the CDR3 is TGTGCCAGCTCACTACCAACCGGGACAGGGCTACAGCCCCAGCATTTT. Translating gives CASSLPTGTGLQPQHF.

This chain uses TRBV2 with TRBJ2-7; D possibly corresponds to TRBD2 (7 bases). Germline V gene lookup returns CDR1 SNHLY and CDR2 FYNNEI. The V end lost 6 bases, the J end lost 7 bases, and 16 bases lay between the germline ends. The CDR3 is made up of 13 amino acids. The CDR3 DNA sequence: TGTGCCAGCAGGAGGGGGAGGGCCAATGAGCAGTACTTC. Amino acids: CASRRGRANEQYF.

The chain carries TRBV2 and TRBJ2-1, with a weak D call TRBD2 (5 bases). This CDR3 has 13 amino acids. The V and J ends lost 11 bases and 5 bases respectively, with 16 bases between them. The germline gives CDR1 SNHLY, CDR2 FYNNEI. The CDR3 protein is CAGRLGRNNEQFF. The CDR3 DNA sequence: TGTGCCGGGAGACTGGGCCGAAACAATGAGCAGTTCTTC.

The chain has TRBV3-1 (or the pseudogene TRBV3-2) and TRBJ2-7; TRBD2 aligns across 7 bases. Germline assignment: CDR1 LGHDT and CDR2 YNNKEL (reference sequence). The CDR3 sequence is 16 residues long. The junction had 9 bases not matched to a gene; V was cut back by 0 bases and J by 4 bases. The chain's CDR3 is CASSQEMVGGPYEQYF. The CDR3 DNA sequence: TGTGCCAGCAGCCAAGAAATGGTGGGAGGGCCGTACGAGCAGTACTTC.

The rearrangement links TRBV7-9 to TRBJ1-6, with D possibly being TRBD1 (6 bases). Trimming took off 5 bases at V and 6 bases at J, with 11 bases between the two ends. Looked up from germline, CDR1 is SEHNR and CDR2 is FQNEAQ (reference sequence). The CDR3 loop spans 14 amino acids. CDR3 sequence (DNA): TGTGCCAGCAGCGGGACACTACCTAATTCACCCCTCCACTTT. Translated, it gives CASSGTLPNSPLHF. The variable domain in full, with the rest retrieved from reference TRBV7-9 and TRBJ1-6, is DTGVSQNPRHKITKRGQNVTFRCDPISEHNRLYWYRQTLGQGPEFLTYFQNEAQLEKSRLLSDRFSAERPKGSFSTLEIQRTEQGDSAMYLCASSGTLPNSPLHFGNGTRLTVT.

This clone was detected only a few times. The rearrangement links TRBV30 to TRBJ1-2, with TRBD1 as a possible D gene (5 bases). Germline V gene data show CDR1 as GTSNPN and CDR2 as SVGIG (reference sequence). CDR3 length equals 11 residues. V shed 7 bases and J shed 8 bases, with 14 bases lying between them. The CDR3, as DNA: TGTGCCTCTTACATCGGGGGGGGCTACACCTTC. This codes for CASYIGGGYTF.